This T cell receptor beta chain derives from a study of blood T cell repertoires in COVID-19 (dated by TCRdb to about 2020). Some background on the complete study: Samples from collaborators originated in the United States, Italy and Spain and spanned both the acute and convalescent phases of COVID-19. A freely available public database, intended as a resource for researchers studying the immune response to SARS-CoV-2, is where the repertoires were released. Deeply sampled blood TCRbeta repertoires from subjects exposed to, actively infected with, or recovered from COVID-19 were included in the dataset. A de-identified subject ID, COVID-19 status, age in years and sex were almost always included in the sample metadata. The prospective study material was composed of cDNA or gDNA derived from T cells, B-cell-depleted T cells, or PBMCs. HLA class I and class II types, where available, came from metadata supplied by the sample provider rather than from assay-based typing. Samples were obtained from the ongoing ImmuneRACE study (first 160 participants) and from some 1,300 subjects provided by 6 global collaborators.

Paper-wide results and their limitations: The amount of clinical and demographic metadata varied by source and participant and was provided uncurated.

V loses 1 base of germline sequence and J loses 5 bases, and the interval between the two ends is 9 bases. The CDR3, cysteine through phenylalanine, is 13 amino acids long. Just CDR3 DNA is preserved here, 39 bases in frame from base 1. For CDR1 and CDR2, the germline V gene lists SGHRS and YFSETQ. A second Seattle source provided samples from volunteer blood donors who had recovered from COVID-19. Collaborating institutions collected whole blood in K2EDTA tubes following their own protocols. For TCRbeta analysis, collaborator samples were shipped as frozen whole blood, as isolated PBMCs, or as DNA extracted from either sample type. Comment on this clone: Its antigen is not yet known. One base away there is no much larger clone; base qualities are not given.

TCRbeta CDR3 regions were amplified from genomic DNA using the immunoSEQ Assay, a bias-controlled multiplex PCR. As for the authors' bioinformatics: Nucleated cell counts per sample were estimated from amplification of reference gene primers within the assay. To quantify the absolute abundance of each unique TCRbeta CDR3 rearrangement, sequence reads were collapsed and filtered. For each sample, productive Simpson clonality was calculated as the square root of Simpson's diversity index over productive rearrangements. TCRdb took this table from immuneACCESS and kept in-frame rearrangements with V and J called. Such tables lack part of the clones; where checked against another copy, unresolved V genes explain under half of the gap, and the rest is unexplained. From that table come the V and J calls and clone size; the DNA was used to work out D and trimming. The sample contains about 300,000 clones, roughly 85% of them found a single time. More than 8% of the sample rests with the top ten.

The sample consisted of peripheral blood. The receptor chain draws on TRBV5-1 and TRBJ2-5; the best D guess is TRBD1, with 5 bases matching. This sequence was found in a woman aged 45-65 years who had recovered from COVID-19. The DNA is TGCGCCAGCAGCTTGAGCAGGGCTGAGACCCAGTACTTC. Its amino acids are CASSLSRAETQYF.